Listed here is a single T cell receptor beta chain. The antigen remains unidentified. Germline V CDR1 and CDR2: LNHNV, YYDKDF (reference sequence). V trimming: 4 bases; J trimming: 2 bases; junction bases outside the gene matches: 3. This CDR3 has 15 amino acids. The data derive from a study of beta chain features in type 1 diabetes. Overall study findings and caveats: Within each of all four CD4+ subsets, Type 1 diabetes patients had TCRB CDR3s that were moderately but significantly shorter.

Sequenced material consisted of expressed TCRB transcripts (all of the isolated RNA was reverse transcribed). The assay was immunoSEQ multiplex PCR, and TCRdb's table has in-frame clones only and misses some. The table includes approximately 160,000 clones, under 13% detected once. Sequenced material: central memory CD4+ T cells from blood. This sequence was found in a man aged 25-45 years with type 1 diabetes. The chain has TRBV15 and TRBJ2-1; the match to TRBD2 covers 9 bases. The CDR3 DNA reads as TGTGCCACCAGCAAATCTAGCGGGGCCTACAATGAGCAGTTCTTC. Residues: CATSKSSGAYNEQFF.